Following are 14 T cell receptor beta chains from one sample sequenced in a study of blood T cell repertoires in COVID-19. The assay was immunoSEQ multiplex PCR, and TCRdb's table has in-frame clones only and misses some. Of some 180,000 clones detected, around 81% appear once; the ten largest clones hold 11%. The sample taken for sequencing was peripheral blood. The receptors were gathered from a woman aged 40 to 50 with COVID-19, enrolled during active disease.

The chain couples TRBV27 to TRBJ2-1; D may be TRBD2 (7 bases). This CDR3 has 14 amino acids. V was cut by 3 bases and J by 8 bases, with 14 bases left in between. CDR1 MNHEY and CDR2 SMNVEV come from the germline V gene (reference sequence). The CDR3 here is CASSLGGGRDEQFF. CDR3 nucleotides: TGTGCCAGCAGTTTGGGGGGGGGCCGAGATGAGCAGTTCTTC.

The rearrangement uses TRBV25-1 and TRBJ1-6, with 11 bases aligning to TRBD1. This CDR3 is built from 17 residues. The trim removed 1 base at V and 7 bases at J, leaving 6 bases unmatched. CDR1 and CDR2 (germline): MGHDK, SYGVNS. CDR3 sequence: CASSEFGQGARNSPLHF. DNA of the CDR3: TGTGCCAGCAGTGAATTTGGACAGGGGGCTAGGAATTCACCCCTCCACTTT.

The gene calls are TRBV10-3 and TRBJ1-2; 9 bases align to TRBD1. The CDR3 runs 15 residues. V dropped 5 bases and J dropped 0; count of bases not matched to a gene: 4. Germline CDR1 is ENHRY and CDR2 is SYGVKD. In DNA form, the CDR3 reads TGTGCCATCAGTCGACAGGGGGTAGCTAACTATGGCTACACCTTC. Its protein is CAISRQGVANYGYTF.

The rearrangement links TRBV6-6 to TRBJ2-1; 10 nucleotides match TRBD2. The V and J ends lost 4 bases and 8 bases, in that order; junction bases with no gene match: 2. The CDR3 covers 13 residues. Germline V gene data show CDR1 as MNHNY and CDR2 as SVGAGI (reference sequence). The CDR3 DNA follows: TGTGCCAGCAGTTTACTAGCGGGGCATGAGCAGTTCTTC. Translation gives CASSLLAGHEQFF.

The rearrangement joins TRBV19 to TRBJ2-3; D remains unclear. The CDR3 consists of 12 residues. V was cut by 5 bases and J by 8 bases, with 11 bases left in between. Germline-derived CDR1 and CDR2 are LNHDA and SQIVND (reference sequence). The CDR3 reads CASSSEATTQYF. The CDR3 DNA follows: TGTGCCAGTAGTTCAGAGGCTACTACGCAGTATTTT. The full variable domain, completed using reference TRBV19 and TRBJ2-3, is DGGITQSPKYLFRKEGQNVTLSCEQNLNHDAMYWYRQDPGQGLRLIYYSQIVNDFQKGDIAEGYSVSREKKESFPLTVTSAQKNPTAFYLCASSSEATTQYFGPGTRLTVL.

CDR3 sequence reads: CASSSSVSSYNEQFF. Written as DNA, the CDR3 is TGTGCCAGCAGCTCCTCGGTGAGCTCCTACAATGAGCAGTTCTTC. The chain is built from TRBV13 and TRBJ2-1; D is undetermined. The CDR3 sequence is 15 residues long. Germline assignment: CDR1 PRHDT and CDR2 FYEKMQ (reference sequence). The V gene lost 4 bases and the J gene lost 0 bases, with 10 bases spanning the gap.

V and J are TRBV3-1 (or the pseudogene TRBV3-2) and TRBJ1-2; D not resolved. The V and J ends lost 0 bases and 7 bases respectively, with 15 bases between them. The CDR3 consists of 15 residues. Looked up from germline, CDR1 is LGHDT and CDR2 is YNNKEL (reference sequence). CDR3 region: CASSQERGGLGGYTF. The CDR3 nucleotides are TGTGCCAGCAGCCAAGAGCGAGGAGGATTGGGTGGCTACACCTTC.

This clone was observed a single time. V gene TRBV6-5 combines with J gene TRBJ2-5; 7 bases agree with TRBD1. The CDR3 contains 11 residues. Germline trimming cut 4 bases from V and 9 bases from J; bases unmatched to any gene: 2. Germline CDR1 and CDR2: MNHEY and SVGAGI. In DNA, the CDR3 is TGTGCCAGCAGTTCCGGACAGGCCCAGTACTTC. Protein: CASSSGQAQYF.

This chain joins TRBV5-4 and TRBJ2-7; 8 nucleotides align to TRBD1. The CDR3 has 17 amino acids. Per the germline V gene, CDR1 is SGHNT and CDR2 is YYREEE (reference sequence). Unmatched junction bases numbered 12, after V lost 2 bases and J lost 2 bases. CDR3 region: CASSFGVVGQGPYEQYF. Written as DNA, the CDR3 is TGTGCCAGCAGCTTTGGGGTGGTAGGACAGGGCCCCTACGAGCAGTACTTC.

This chain links TRBV7-8 with TRBJ2-7; D perhaps matches TRBD2 (6 bases). Trimming removed 1 base at V and 3 bases at J, with 10 bases between. The CDR3 has 14 residues. From germline, CDR1 is SGHVS and CDR2 FQNEAQ. CDR3 bases: TGTGCCAGCAGCTTAGGCGGGATTCTCTACGAGCAGTACTTC. Residues: CASSLGGILYEQYF. Using reference TRBV7-8 and TRBJ2-7 for the parts outside the CDR3, the full variable domain is GAGVSQSPRYKVAKRGQDVALRCDPISGHVSLFWYQQALGQGPEFLTYFQNEAQLDKSGLPSDRFFAERPEGSVSTLKIQRTQQEDSAVYLCASSLGGILYEQYFGPGTRLTVT.

Note on this clone: The junction departs from germline at one end; a sequencing error may be responsible. This chain connects TRBV28 to TRBJ2-1; 7 nucleotides align to TRBD2. CDR1 MDHEN and CDR2 SYDVKM come from the germline V gene. CDR3 length equals 14 residues. The DNA of the CDR3 is TGTGCCAGCACCATCCAGACTAGCTACCATGAGCAGTTCTTC. As protein: CASTIQTSYHEQFF. Full variable domain (outside the CDR3, taken from reference TRBV28 and TRBJ2-1): DVKVTQSSRYLVKRTGEKVFLECVQDMDHENMFWYRQDPGLGLRLIYFSYDVKMKEKGDIPEGYSVSREKKERFSLILESASTNQTSMYLCASTIQTSYHEQFFGPGTRLTVL.

This clone was seen a handful of times. The chain links TRBV28 to TRBJ1-6; the D is unclear. The CDR3 is made up of 14 amino acids. Germline CDR1 reads MDHEN; CDR2 reads SYDVKM. Trimming left V 7 bases short and J 9 bases short, with 16 bases between. This CDR3 is CASISTAEGSPLHF. CDR3 nucleotides: TGTGCCAGCATTTCGACGGCCGAGGGTTCACCCCTCCACTTT.

The chain has TRBV5-4 and TRBJ1-2; 9 nucleotides line up with TRBD1. CDR3 length equals 15 residues. Germline V gives CDR1 SGHNT, CDR2 YYREEE (reference sequence). Trimming cost V 4 bases and J 3 bases; bases outside gene matches: 7. This CDR3 is CASSPGQGLYYGYTF. The CDR3 nucleotides read TGTGCCAGCAGCCCGGGACAGGGATTATACTATGGCTACACCTTC.

The chain links TRBV9 to TRBJ2-5; TRBD1 might be the D (6 bases). V was pared by 4 bases and J by 1 base, with 11 bases between. This CDR3 comprises 14 residues. Germline V gene lookup returns CDR1 SGDLS and CDR2 YYNGEE. The CDR3 DNA reads TGTGCCAGCAGCCACGGACAGTCCCAAGAGACCCAGTACTTC. Protein sequence: CASSHGQSQETQYF.